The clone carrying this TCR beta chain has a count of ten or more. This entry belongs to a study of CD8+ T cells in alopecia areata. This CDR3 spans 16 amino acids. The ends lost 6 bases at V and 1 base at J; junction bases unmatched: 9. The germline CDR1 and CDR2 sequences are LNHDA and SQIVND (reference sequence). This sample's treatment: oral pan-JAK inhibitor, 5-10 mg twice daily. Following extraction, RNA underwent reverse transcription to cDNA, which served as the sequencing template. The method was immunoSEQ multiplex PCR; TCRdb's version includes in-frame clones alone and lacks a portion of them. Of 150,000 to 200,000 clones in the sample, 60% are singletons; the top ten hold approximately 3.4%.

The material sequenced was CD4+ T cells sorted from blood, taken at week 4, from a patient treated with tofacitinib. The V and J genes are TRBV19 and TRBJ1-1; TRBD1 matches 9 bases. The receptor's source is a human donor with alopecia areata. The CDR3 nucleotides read TGTGCCAGTAGCTCAAACAGGGGGCCGGCGAACACTGAAGCTTTCTTT. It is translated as CASSSNRGPANTEAFF. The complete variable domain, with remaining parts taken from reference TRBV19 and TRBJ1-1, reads DGGITQSPKYLFRKEGQNVTLSCEQNLNHDAMYWYRQDPGQGLRLIYYSQIVNDFQKGDIAEGYSVSREKKESFPLTVTSAQKNPTAFYLCASSSNRGPANTEAFFGQGTRLTVV.